This TCR beta chain was captured by sequencing in a study of shared clonotypes between healthy human individuals. Repertoires were generated with immunoSEQ multiplex PCR, while TCRdb's copy carries only in-frame clones and drops some. The sample lists roughly 640,000 clones, 95% to 98% occurring once. The CDR3 is made up of 14 amino acids. The germline gives CDR1 MGHRA, CDR2 YSYEKL. V was clipped by 6 bases and J by 6 bases, with 14 bases between them. The specimen was naive CD4+ T cells sorted from blood. Subset meaning: CD45RA+ positively selected. J is TRBJ2-2 and V is TRBV4-1, with D possibly called TRBD1 or TRBD2 (5 bases each). This clonotype originated in a woman in her twenties or thirties in good health. The CDR3 protein is CASSRGPVPGELFF. The CDR3 nucleotides are TGCGCCAGCAGTCGGGGACCCGTTCCCGGGGAGCTGTTTTTT.